Each of the 25 T cell receptor beta chains below was sequenced from the same sample in a study of cytomegalovirus exposure and HLA in healthy donors. With 60 Vbeta and 13 Jbeta primers, the PCR was carried out. Measured with immunoSEQ multiplex PCR; TCRdb has only the in-frame clones, and not every one. The sample contains approximately 190,000 clones, around 86% of which appear only once. The sequenced sample consisted of PBMCs. The source is a man aged 40-55 years in good health and CMV-seropositive.

The chain uses TRBV19 and TRBJ2-7; the match to TRBD2 covers 7 bases. Germline loops: CDR1 LNHDA, CDR2 SQIVND (reference sequence). V was pared by 6 bases and J by 9 bases, with 14 bases of the junction left unmatched. The CDR3 has 14 amino acids. CDR3 sequence: CASSRGGDYEGQYF. For the CDR3, the DNA is TGTGCCAGTAGCCGGGGAGGGGACTACGAGGGGCAGTACTTC.

This chain joins TRBV7-2 and TRBJ2-3; 11 bases line up with TRBD2. V was pared by 1 base and J by 8 bases, with 11 bases of the junction left unmatched. Germline V gene data show CDR1 as SGHTA and CDR2 as FQGNSA. The CDR3 loop spans 17 amino acids. The CDR3 sequence is CASSLGGIAGGLVTQYF. The CDR3, as DNA: TGTGCCAGCAGCTTAGGAGGGATAGCGGGGGGGCTCGTTACGCAGTATTTT.

The rearrangement joins TRBV27 to TRBJ1-5; 11 bases are shared with TRBD1. Looked up from germline, CDR1 is MNHEY and CDR2 is SMNVEV (reference sequence). The CDR3 sequence is 15 residues long. J lost 3 bases, V lost 5 bases, and 3 bases had no gene match. The CDR3 DNA follows: TGTGCCAGCAGTGGGACAGGGGGAGTCAATCAGCCCCAGCATTTT. Protein: CASSGTGGVNQPQHF.

Relative to its sample, this clone is medium-sized. The chain links TRBV5-4 to TRBJ2-7; TRBD2 matches 10 bases. The germline V gene encodes CDR1 SGHNT and CDR2 YYREEE (reference sequence). There are 15 residues in the CDR3. Trimming at V came to 0 bases and at J to 4 bases, leaving 4 bases not matched to a gene. The CDR3 bases are TGTGCCAGCAGCTTGGCCCCTAGCGGGGGTTACGAGCAGTACTTC. It yields the protein CASSLAPSGGYEQYF.

The table lists this clone with a few counts. The J gene is TRBJ2-1, the V gene TRBV4-1; a weak D match, TRBD2 (5 bases). The V end lost 1 base, the J end lost 7 bases, and 8 bases lay between the germline ends. The CDR3 is 13 residues long. The V gene's germline CDR1 is MGHRA and CDR2 YSYEKL. CDR3 sequence (DNA): TGCGCCAGCAGCCAAGGTCGGGGAAATGAGCAGTTCTTC. Its protein is CASSQGRGNEQFF.

The rearrangement links TRBV19 to TRBJ2-5; maybe TRBD2 (6 bases). This CDR3 region has 14 residues. V was pared by 3 bases and J by 4 bases, with 12 bases between. Germline V CDR1 and CDR2: LNHDA, SQIVND (reference sequence). CDR3 nucleotides: TGTGCCAGTAGTATGGGGCAGGGACTAGAGACCCAGTACTTC. Translation: CASSMGQGLETQYF.

The J gene is TRBJ1-1, the V gene TRBV28; D uncertain. The CDR3 spans 18 residues. Germline values: CDR1 MDHEN, CDR2 SYDVKM. The V end was cut by 5 bases, the J end by 1 base, with 23 bases between. The CDR3 here is CASSIIGFADFRNTEAFF. As DNA, the CDR3 is TGTGCCAGCAGTATCATCGGATTTGCGGACTTCCGGAACACTGAAGCTTTCTTT. Based on the CDR3 plus reference TRBV28 and TRBJ1-1, the full variable domain is DVKVTQSSRYLVKRTGEKVFLECVQDMDHENMFWYRQDPGLGLRLIYFSYDVKMKEKGDIPEGYSVSREKKERFSLILESASTNQTSMYLCASSIIGFADFRNTEAFFGQGTRLTVV.

This clone has a handful of counts. J is TRBJ2-3 and V is TRBV25-1; TRBD1 aligns across 7 bases. Germline V gene data show CDR1 as MGHDK and CDR2 as SYGVNS. The CDR3 sequence is 17 residues long. Trimming removed 3 bases from V and 7 bases from J; junction bases left unmatched: 16. CDR3 DNA sequence: TGTGCCAGCAGTGACCAAACCCGAAGGGGGCCCTTCCATACGCAGTATTTT. Translation: CASSDQTRRGPFHTQYF.

The sample holds one count of this clone. This rearrangement joins TRBV19 to TRBJ1-5; 8 bases line up with TRBD1. V gave up 4 bases and J gave up 6 bases; unmatched junction bases: 11. The germline gives CDR1 LNHDA, CDR2 SQIVND (reference sequence). The CDR3 is made up of 16 amino acids. The CDR3, as DNA: TGTGCCAGTAGTACGTTGGACAGGGCACGGTTTCAGCCCCAGCATTTT. This sequence encodes CASSTLDRARFQPQHF.

This chain connects TRBV5-1 to TRBJ2-7; 11 bases align to TRBD1. The CDR3 length is 14 residues. Per germline, CDR1 SGHRS and CDR2 YFSETQ. J gave up 6 bases and V 4 bases, and 6 bases lay outside the gene matches. This CDR3 reads CASSLGQGAREQYF. CDR3 DNA sequence: TGCGCCAGCAGCCTTGGACAGGGGGCCCGCGAGCAGTACTTC.

The chain links TRBV5-1 to TRBJ2-3; 7 nucleotides line up with TRBD2. The J segment lost 4 bases and the V segment lost 1 base, leaving 3 bases of the junction unmatched. This CDR3 contains 14 residues. In germline, CDR1 is SGHRS, CDR2 YFSETQ. The CDR3 sequence: CASSLFAGADTQYF. As DNA, the CDR3 is TGCGCCAGCAGCTTGTTTGCGGGGGCAGATACGCAGTATTTT.

CDR3 nucleotide sequence: TGTGCCAGCAGCTCAGGACTAGCGGGGGAGACCCAGTACTTC. Protein sequence: CASSSGLAGETQYF. The chain has TRBV7-2 and TRBJ2-5, with 12 bases identical to TRBD2. Germline lookup yields CDR1 SGHTA and CDR2 FQGNSA. This CDR3 is built from 14 residues. With V trimmed by 4 bases and J by 5 bases, 2 bases remained unmatched.

The CDR3 is CAIRGDRNTGELFF. CDR3 sequence (DNA): TGTGCCATCAGGGGGGACAGAAACACCGGGGAGCTGTTTTTT. The V gene is TRBV10-3, the J gene TRBJ2-2; 7 positions agree with TRBD1. This CDR3 comprises 14 residues. V shed 6 bases, J shed 2 bases, and the junction held 3 bases outside the gene matches. From germline, CDR1 is ENHRY and CDR2 SYGVKD.

V is TRBV9 and J is TRBJ2-2; 9 nucleotides agree with TRBD2. This CDR3 has 16 amino acids. Unmatched junction bases numbered 9, after V lost 5 bases and J lost 4 bases. Germline values: CDR1 SGDLS, CDR2 YYNGEE. CDR3 in amino acids: CASSDSGGRVTGELFF. CDR3 nucleotides: TGTGCCAGCAGTGATAGCGGGGGCCGGGTCACCGGGGAGCTGTTTTTT.

V usage is TRBV30 and J usage is TRBJ2-1, with a weak D call TRBD1 (6 bases). Germline V lookup: CDR1 GTSNPN, CDR2 SVGIG (reference sequence). The CDR3 totals 13 residues. Trimming took off 7 bases at V and 9 bases at J, with 19 bases between the two ends. Written as DNA, the CDR3 is TGTGCCTACACGACAGGTGGGGTAGGTGAGCAGTTCTTC. This gives the protein CAYTTGGVGEQFF.

CDR3 bases: TGTGCCAGCAGCACCGACGGGGCAGGGGTAGCGTACGAGCAGTACTTC. It translates to CASSTDGAGVAYEQYF. J is TRBJ2-7 and V is TRBV7-3; perhaps TRBD1 as D (6 bases). Germline values: CDR1 SGHTA, CDR2 FQGTGA. Trimming pared 5 bases from V and 4 bases from J, leaving 21 bases between. The CDR3 has 16 residues.

V and J are TRBV28 and TRBJ2-5; D gene ambiguous. The J call may not be correct, given that the DNA end is closer to TRBJ2-7. The CDR3 loop spans 13 amino acids. Germline V gives CDR1 MDHEN, CDR2 SYDVKM. The CDR3 region is CASSLGTTYEQYF. The DNA of the CDR3 is TGTGCCAGCAGTTTAGGTACCACCTACGAGCAGTACTTC.

This clone appeared once. The rearrangement uses TRBV5-1 and TRBJ2-1; D possibly corresponds to TRBD1 (8 bases). V was clipped by 5 bases and J by 7 bases, with 22 bases between them. Germline values: CDR1 SGHRS, CDR2 YFSETQ. The CDR3 sequence is 16 residues long. The CDR3 DNA reads as TGCGCCAGCAGTCTCGGGGGGACAGGCGAACAGAATGAGCAGTTCTTC. Amino acids: CASSLGGTGEQNEQFF.

This clone was detected a few times. The chain is built from TRBV5-8 and TRBJ2-7, with D possibly being TRBD2 (6 bases). Germline V gene lookup returns CDR1 SGHTS and CDR2 YDEGEE. Trimming took 0 bases from V and 4 from J, leaving 20 bases between them. The length of the CDR3 is 17 residues. The DNA of the CDR3 is TGTGCCAGCAGCTTGGCGACTGCCGGGGGTCATAGGTACGAGCAGTACTTC. This translates into CASSLATAGGHRYEQYF.

The V call is TRBV7-3, the J call TRBJ2-1; 8 bases match TRBD1. With 7 bases clipped from V and 4 bases from J, the junction kept 12 bases outside the gene matches. In germline, CDR1 is SGHTA, CDR2 FQGTGA. This CDR3 is 16 amino acids long. The CDR3 loop reads CASTSDPRTGYNEQFF. CDR3 coding DNA: TGTGCCAGCACCTCCGACCCGAGGACAGGGTACAATGAGCAGTTCTTC.

The chain combines TRBV5-8 with TRBJ2-3, with D perhaps matching TRBD2 (6 bases). The CDR3 is 17 amino acids. The V and J ends lost 3 bases and 1 base respectively, with 18 bases between them. Germline V gives CDR1 SGHTS, CDR2 YDEGEE. DNA for the CDR3: TGTGCCAGCAGCTCGGCACTCCCGGGCGGGGGCACAGATACGCAGTATTTT. This codes for CASSSALPGGGTDTQYF.

This clone was counted a few times. The chain combines TRBV6-6 with TRBJ2-7; possibly TRBD1 for D (5 bases). V lost 6 bases to trimming and J lost 1 base, with 16 bases between them. Germline loops: CDR1 MNHNY, CDR2 SVGAGI (reference sequence). The CDR3 spans 15 residues. CDR3 coding DNA: TGTGCCAGCAGGGACATCTCTCCTACATCCTACGAGCAGTACTTC. It is translated as CASRDISPTSYEQYF.

The chain is built from TRBV6-1 and TRBJ1-6, with D unclear. The CDR3 is made up of 14 amino acids. Per the germline V gene, CDR1 is MNHNS and CDR2 is SASEGT. V was clipped by 3 bases and J by 7 bases, with 10 bases between them. Here the CDR3 DNA reads TGTGCCAGCAGTGAGATGGCAGTAAATTCACCCCTCCACTTT. This gives the protein CASSEMAVNSPLHF.

This chain links TRBV7-9 with TRBJ2-7, with TRBD1 matching over 10 bases. The CDR3 runs to 16 residues. Per germline, CDR1 SEHNR and CDR2 FQNEAQ (reference sequence). The V gene end was trimmed by 3 bases and the J gene end by 4 bases; junction bases not matched to a gene: 9. The CDR3 sequence is CASSFPAGTGVYEQYF. CDR3 DNA: TGTGCCAGCAGCTTCCCGGCCGGGACAGGGGTGTACGAGCAGTACTTC.

V and J are TRBV30 and TRBJ1-1; no clear D. CDR3 length: 13 residues. Trimming pared 1 base from V and 1 base from J, leaving 7 bases between. Germline V lookup: CDR1 GTSNPN, CDR2 SVGIG (reference sequence). The CDR3 is CAWSAQKNTEAFF. In nucleotides, the CDR3 is TGTGCCTGGAGTGCCCAGAAGAACACTGAAGCTTTCTTT.